These T cell receptor beta chains were read from a single sample in a study of tumor-infiltrating lymphocytes in oesophageal squamous cell carcinoma. TCRdb re-analysed the PCR reads in MiXCR, keeping a single row per CDR3 protein. Of about 20,000 distinct CDR3 sequences detected, less than 45% appear once; the ten largest clones hold approximately 13%. The sequencing sample was made of normal esophageal tissue next to the tumor. Receptor source: a male donor with esophageal squamous cell carcinoma. Both conserved end residues are part of each CDR3. D genes are given only for firm matches. A clone size is listed for some rows: how often the clone was seen (once, few, many), or a class if it is expanded.

V gene,clone size,J gene,D gene,CDR3 DNA,CDR3 protein
TRBV6-6,.,TRBJ2-7,TRBD2,TGTGCCAGCAGTTACTTCGGTAGCGGGAGGACCTACGAGCAGTACTTC,CASSYFGSGRTYEQYF
TRBV5-5,many,TRBJ2-7,.,.,CASSLAWGMGNSPLHF
TRBV20-1,few,TRBJ1-2,TRBD1,TGCAGTGCTAGACAGGGGGCGTTTGGCTACACCTTC,CSARQGAFGYTF
TRBV27,.,TRBJ2-5,.,TGTGCCAGCAGCCCTAGGATAACAGGTGCAGAGACCCAGTACTTC,CASSPRITGAETQYF
TRBV28,.,TRBJ2-7,TRBD2,TGTGCCAGCAGCCCCCGTATAGCGGGATATCCCTACGAGCAGTACTTC,CASSPRIAGYPYEQYF
TRBV7-2,.,TRBJ2-6,.,TGTGCCAGCAGCTCGCAGACCTCTGGGGCTAACGTCCTGACTTTC,CASSSQTSGANVLTF
TRBV6-1,many,TRBJ1-6,.,TGTGCCAGCATCACGGGGCAGGGTAATTCACCCCTCCACTTT,CASITGQGNSPLHF
TRBV7-2,.,TRBJ2-3,.,TGTGCCAGCAGCTCGCCCGGGACTTCTTCGGGGGTTTTAGATACGCAGTATTTT,CASSSPGTSSGVLDTQYF
TRBV7-9,many,TRBJ2-7,.,TGTGCCAGCAGCTCCAGAACAGATTACGAGCAGTACTTC,CASSSRTDYEQYF
TRBV7-3,.,TRBJ1-2,.,TGTGCCAGCAGGTCTATCGCGGGCTCCAAGGGCTACACCTTC,CASRSIAGSKGYTF
TRBV27,.,TRBJ1-2,.,TGTGCCAGCGCCGACAGCTATGGCTACACCTTC,CASADSYGYTF
TRBV7-6,.,TRBJ1-1,TRBD1,TGTGCCAGCAGCTTAACAGTAACTCGACAGGGACCGCTTTACTCGAACACTGAAGCTTTCTTT,CASSLTVTRQGPLYSNTEAFF
TRBV15,few,TRBJ2-3,.,TGTGCCACCAGCAGAGATTTTGGCGGGAGCACAGATACGCAGTATTTT,CATSRDFGGSTDTQYF
TRBV6-5,many,TRBJ2-7,TRBD1,TGTGCCAGCAGTTACGCCGGGACAGGGTCCTACGAGCAGTACTTC,CASSYAGTGSYEQYF
TRBV19,many,TRBJ2-2,TRBD2,TGTGCCAGTAGTCGAGCGGGATTGAACACCGGGGAGCTGTTTTTT,CASSRAGLNTGELFF
TRBV7-9,few,TRBJ1-6,.,TGTGCCAGCAGCATTGCTACGGACTCACCCCTCCACTTT,CASSIATDSPLHF
TRBV6-1,many,TRBJ2-2,TRBD2,TGTGCCAGCAGCTACGGACTAGCGGTGAACACCGGGGAGCTGTTTTTT,CASSYGLAVNTGELFF
TRBV5-1,.,TRBJ2-7,.,TGCGCCAGCAGCTCCCTCCAAGGACAGTCCTACGAGCAGTACTTC,CASSSLQGQSYEQYF
TRBV7-2,.,TRBJ2-1,TRBD2,TGTGCCAGCAGCTTTCTGACTAGCGGGGCTGAGCAGTTCTTC,CASSFLTSGAEQFF
TRBV7-2,.,TRBJ1-2,.,TGTGCCAGCAGCTTAGGAATGTCCGGGTATGGCTACACCTTC,CASSLGMSGYGYTF
TRBV9,.,TRBJ2-3,.,TGTGCCAGCAGCGTAGTGGAGCGGGCCAGCTCCTACGAGCAGTATTTT,CASSVVERASSYEQYF
TRBV5-1,many,TRBJ2-1,TRBD2,TGCGCCAGCGAGTTTTTGACGGGAGGTGGTTCGGATGAGCAGTTCTTC,CASEFLTGGGSDEQFF
TRBV6-1,few,TRBJ2-7,TRBD2,TGTGCCAGCGAACTCACTAGCGGGAACAACAATGAGCAGTACTTC,CASELTSGNNNEQYF
TRBV7-9,many,TRBJ2-7,TRBD2,TGTGCCAACGAGGGACTAGCGGTTGAGCAGTACTTC,CANEGLAVEQYF
TRBV12-3/TRBV12-4,.,TRBJ1-1,.,TGTGCCAGCAGTTCTTTGATGAACACTGAAGCTTTCTTT,CASSSLMNTEAFF
TRBV7-2,.,TRBJ2-7,TRBD2,TGTGCCAGCAGCTTAGTATTGGGTGGAGCGGGAGTGTCCGAGCAGTACTTC,CASSLVLGGAGVSEQYF
TRBV7-2,.,TRBJ2-1,TRBD2,TGTGCCAGCAGCCGAGGACTAGCGGGCAATGAGCAGTTCTTC,CASSRGLAGNEQFF
TRBV28,many,TRBJ2-1,TRBD2,TGTGCCAGCCGGCCCGGACTAGCTCTGAATGAGCAGTTCTTC,CASRPGLALNEQFF
TRBV7-6,medium-sized,TRBJ1-1,.,TGTGCCAGCACCGTAGGACAGAGTAACACTGAAGCTTTCTTT,CASTVGQSNTEAFF
TRBV7-9,.,TRBJ2-1,.,TGTGCCAGCAGCTTAACTCAGGGGAACAATGAGCAGTTCTTC,CASSLTQGNNEQFF
TRBV7-8,.,TRBJ1-2,.,TGTGCCAGCAGCTTAGCTGAGGGGCAGTACACCTTC,CASSLAEGQYTF
TRBV19,many,TRBJ1-4,.,TGTGCCAGTAGTATCGGCCAGAGCAGTCAGTCAACTAATGAAAAACTGTTTTTT,CASSIGQSSQSTNEKLFF
TRBV7-3,once,TRBJ2-7,.,TGTGCCAGCAGCGAAAGTCAGTACAATGAGCAGTACTTC,CASSESQYNEQYF
TRBV20-1,.,TRBJ1-4,.,TGCAGTGCTACAGACCAATCCACTATTCTTGAAAAACTGTTTTTT,CSATDQSTILEKLFF
TRBV28,once,TRBJ2-6,TRBD2,TGTGCCAGCAGTTTCATAGCGGGAGCGTCCGGGGCCAACGTCCTGACTTTC,CASSFIAGASGANVLTF
TRBV11-2,many,TRBJ2-2,TRBD2,TGTGCCAGCAGCCCCCCTAGCGGGATGTCCACCGGGGAGCTGTTTTTT,CASSPPSGMSTGELFF
TRBV6-1,medium-sized,TRBJ2-3,TRBD2,TGTGCCAGCAGTGGGACTAGCGGGACCACAGATACGCAGTATTTT,CASSGTSGTTDTQYF
TRBV6-1,medium-sized,TRBJ2-7,.,TGTGCCAGCAGTGAAGCGAATTTCTACGAGCAGTACTTC,CASSEANFYEQYF
TRBV12-3/TRBV12-4,.,TRBJ1-2,.,TGTGCCAGCAGTTTAGCCCAGCAGGGCCATGGCTACACCTTC,CASSLAQQGHGYTF
TRBV7-4,.,TRBJ2-1,.,TGTGCCAGCAGCTTACCTAGTTCCAATGAGCAGTTCTTC,CASSLPSSNEQFF
TRBV6-1,many,TRBJ1-1,TRBD1,TGTGCCAGCAGCACCCTCGGAGTCCAGGGGGCTTGGATGAACACTGAAGCTTTCTTT,CASSTLGVQGAWMNTEAFF
TRBV7-2,.,TRBJ2-3,.,TGTGCCAGCAGCCCCGGGACACCGCATACGCAGTATTTT,CASSPGTPHTQYF
TRBV28,.,TRBJ2-7,.,TGTGCCAGCAACCCAAGGGGGGAAGGCAATGAGCAGTACTTC,CASNPRGEGNEQYF
TRBV12-3/TRBV12-4,many,TRBJ2-2,.,TGTGCCAGCAGCAATAACAGGGAGTCCGGGGAGCTGTTTTTT,CASSNNRESGELFF
TRBV12-3/TRBV12-4,.,TRBJ2-3,TRBD2,TGTGCCAGCACCGACCCCGGGACTAGCGGCTCAGATACGCAGTATTTT,CASTDPGTSGSDTQYF
TRBV20-1,many,TRBJ2-1,TRBD1,TGCAGTGCTAGAGATCGGGACAGAACCTACAATGAGCAGTTCTTC,CSARDRDRTYNEQFF
TRBV6-2/TRBV6-3,.,TRBJ2-3,TRBD2,TGTGCCAGCAGTTACATTGCGGGAGGGGGAGATACGCAGTATTTT,CASSYIAGGGDTQYF
TRBV28,few,TRBJ1-3,TRBD1,TGTGCCAGCAACGACAGGGGGGGTGGAAACACCATATATTTT,CASNDRGGGNTIYF
TRBV14,many,TRBJ2-7,TRBD2,TGTGCCAGCAGCCAAGACCTAGCGGTCTCCTACGAGCAGTACTTC,CASSQDLAVSYEQYF
TRBV7-3,.,TRBJ2-1,.,TGTGCCAGCAGCTTAATGGCTAATAAGGTCAATGAGCAGTTCTTC,CASSLMANKVNEQFF
TRBV11-2,many,TRBJ2-7,.,TGTGCCAGCAGCTTAGCAGTTTACTACGAGCAGTACTTC,CASSLAVYYEQYF
TRBV28,.,TRBJ2-7,TRBD1,TGTGCCAGCTGGACAGGGGGCTACGAGCAGTACTTC,CASWTGGYEQYF